This T cell receptor (beta chain) comes out of a study of metastatic and nonmetastatic thyroid tumors. Judged by abundance, this clone is medium-sized. Thyroid surgery was performed in patients who had received no treatment beforehand. The length of the CDR3 is 19 residues. Germline lookup yields CDR1 SGHDT and CDR2 YYEEEE. V was clipped by 0 bases and J by 2 bases, with 22 bases between them. Via MiXCR, TCRdb re-called the PCR reads. Of around 4,500 clones detected, under 20% appear once; the ten largest clones hold around 15%. The TCR comes from a female donor with papillary thyroid cancer or a benign thyroid nodule (not recorded which). Some clones in this sample may be carry-over from other donors' samples. The gene calls are TRBV5-6 and TRBJ2-3, with D possibly matching TRBD2 (5 bases). The sequenced sample consisted of adjacent normal tissue. The CDR3, as DNA: TGTGCCAGCAGCTTGGTAGGTTCGTATCCCCCCCGGGACACAGATACGCAGTATTTT. The encoded protein is CASSLVGSYPPRDTDTQYF.